The source of this T cell receptor beta chain is a study of T cells in tumors after PD-1 blockade. Trimming left V 3 bases short and J 2 bases short, with 9 bases between. CDR3 size: 14 residues. Germline lookup yields CDR1 SNHLY and CDR2 FYNNEI. Template: tumor biopsy or peripheral blood genomic DNA, about 550-6,500 ng per sample. Assay used: immunoSEQ multiplex PCR; TCRdb lists only in-frame clones, some missing. The sample has roughly 47,000 clones; 75% to 80% are singletons. The material was PBMCs, obtained before anti-PD-1 treatment. The rearrangement links TRBV2 to TRBJ2-3; D not certain. The TCR originated in a human donor with basal cell carcinoma. Written as DNA, the CDR3 is TGTGCCAGCAGTGACGGGTCAAACACAGATACGCAGTATTTT. This codes for CASSDGSNTDTQYF.